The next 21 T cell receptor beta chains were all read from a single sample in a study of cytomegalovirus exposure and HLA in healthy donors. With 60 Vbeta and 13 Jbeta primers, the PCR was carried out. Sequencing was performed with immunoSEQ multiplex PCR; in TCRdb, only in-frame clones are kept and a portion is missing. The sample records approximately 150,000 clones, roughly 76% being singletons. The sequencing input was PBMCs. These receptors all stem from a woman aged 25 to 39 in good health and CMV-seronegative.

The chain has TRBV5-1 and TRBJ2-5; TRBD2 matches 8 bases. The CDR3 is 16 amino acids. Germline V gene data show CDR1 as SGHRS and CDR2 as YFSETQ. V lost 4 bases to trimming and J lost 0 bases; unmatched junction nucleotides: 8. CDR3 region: CASSPRTSRYQETQYF. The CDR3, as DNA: TGCGCCAGCAGCCCCCGGACTAGCCGGTACCAAGAGACCCAGTACTTC.

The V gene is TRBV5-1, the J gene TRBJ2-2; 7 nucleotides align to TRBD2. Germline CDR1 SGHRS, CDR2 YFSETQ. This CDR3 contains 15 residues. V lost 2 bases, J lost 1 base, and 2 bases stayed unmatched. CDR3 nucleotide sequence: TGCGCCAGCAGCTTAGGCGGGGGGAACACCGGGGAGCTGTTTTTT. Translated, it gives CASSLGGGNTGELFF.

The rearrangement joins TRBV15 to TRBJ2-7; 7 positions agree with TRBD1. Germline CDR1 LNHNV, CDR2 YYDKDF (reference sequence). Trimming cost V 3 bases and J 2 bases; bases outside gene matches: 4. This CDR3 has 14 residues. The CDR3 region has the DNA TGTGCCACCAGCAGGAGACAGGGCGCCTACGAGCAGTACTTC. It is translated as CATSRRQGAYEQYF. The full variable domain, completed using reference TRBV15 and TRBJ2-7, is DAMVIQNPRYQVTQFGKPVTLSCSQTLNHNVMYWYQQKSSQAPKLLFHYYDKDFNNEADTPDNFQSRRPNTSFCFLDIRSPGLGDTAMYLCATSRRQGAYEQYFGPGTRLTVT.

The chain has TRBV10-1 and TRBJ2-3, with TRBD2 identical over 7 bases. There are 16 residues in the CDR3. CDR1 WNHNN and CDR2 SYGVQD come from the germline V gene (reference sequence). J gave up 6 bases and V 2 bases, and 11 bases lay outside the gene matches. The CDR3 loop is CASSEGTTPTTDTQYF. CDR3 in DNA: TGCGCCAGCAGTGAGGGGACTACCCCGACCACGGATACGCAGTATTTT.

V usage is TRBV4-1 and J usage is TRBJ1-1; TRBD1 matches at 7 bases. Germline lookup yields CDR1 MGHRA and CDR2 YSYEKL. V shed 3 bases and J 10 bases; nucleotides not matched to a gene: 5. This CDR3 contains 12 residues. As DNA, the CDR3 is TGCGCCAGCAGCCAGTCGGGACAGAGAGCTTTCTTT. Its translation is CASSQSGQRAFF.

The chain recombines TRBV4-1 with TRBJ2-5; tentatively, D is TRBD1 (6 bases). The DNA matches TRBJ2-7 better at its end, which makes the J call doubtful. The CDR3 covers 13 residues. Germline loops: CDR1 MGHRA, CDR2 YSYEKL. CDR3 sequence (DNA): TGCGCCAGCAGCCCGGACAGCCACTACGAGCAGTACTTC. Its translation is CASSPDSHYEQYF.

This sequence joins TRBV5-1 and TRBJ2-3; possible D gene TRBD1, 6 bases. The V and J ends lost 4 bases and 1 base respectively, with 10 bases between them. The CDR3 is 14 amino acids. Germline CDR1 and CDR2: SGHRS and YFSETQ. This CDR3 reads CASSQTGGTDTQYF. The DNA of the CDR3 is TGCGCCAGCAGCCAGACAGGCGGCACAGATACGCAGTATTTT.

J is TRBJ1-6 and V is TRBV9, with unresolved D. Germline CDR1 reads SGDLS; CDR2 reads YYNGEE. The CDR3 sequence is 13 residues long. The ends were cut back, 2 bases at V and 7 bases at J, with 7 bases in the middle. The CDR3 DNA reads TGTGCCAGCAGCGTTCGGGGAAATTCACCCCTCCACTTT. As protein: CASSVRGNSPLHF.

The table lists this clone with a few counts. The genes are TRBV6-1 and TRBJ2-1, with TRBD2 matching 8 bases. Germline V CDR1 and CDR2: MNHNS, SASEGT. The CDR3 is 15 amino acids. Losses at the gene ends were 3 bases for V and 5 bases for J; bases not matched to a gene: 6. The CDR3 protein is CASSDQLAVNNEQFF. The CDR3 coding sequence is TGTGCCAGCAGTGACCAACTAGCGGTCAACAATGAGCAGTTCTTC.

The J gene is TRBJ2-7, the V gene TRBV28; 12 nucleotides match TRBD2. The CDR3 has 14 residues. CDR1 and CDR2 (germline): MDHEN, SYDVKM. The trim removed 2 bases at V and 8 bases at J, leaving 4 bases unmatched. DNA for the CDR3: TGTGCCAGCAGTTTAGGACTAGCGGGAATAAAGCAGTACTTC. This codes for CASSLGLAGIKQYF.

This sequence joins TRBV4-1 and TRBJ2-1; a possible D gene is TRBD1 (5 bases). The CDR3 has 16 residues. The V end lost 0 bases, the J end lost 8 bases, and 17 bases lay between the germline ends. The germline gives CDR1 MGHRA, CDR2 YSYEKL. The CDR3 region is CASSQDPPGTGYEQFF. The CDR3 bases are TGCGCCAGCAGCCAAGATCCCCCGGGCACAGGCTATGAGCAGTTCTTC.

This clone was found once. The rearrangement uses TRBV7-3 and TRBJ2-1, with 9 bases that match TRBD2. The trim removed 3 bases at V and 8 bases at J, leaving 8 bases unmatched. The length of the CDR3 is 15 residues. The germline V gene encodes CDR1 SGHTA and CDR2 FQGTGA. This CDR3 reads CASSFPRGGVDEQFF. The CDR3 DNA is TGTGCCAGCAGCTTCCCGCGGGGGGGCGTCGATGAGCAGTTCTTC.

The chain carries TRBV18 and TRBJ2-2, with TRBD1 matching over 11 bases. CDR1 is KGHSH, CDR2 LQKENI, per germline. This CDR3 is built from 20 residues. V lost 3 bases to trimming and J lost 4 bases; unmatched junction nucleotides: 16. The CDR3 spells CASSPPMAGQGGSRTGELFF. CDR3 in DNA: TGTGCCAGCTCACCTCCGATGGCGGGACAGGGGGGATCGCGCACCGGGGAGCTGTTTTTT.

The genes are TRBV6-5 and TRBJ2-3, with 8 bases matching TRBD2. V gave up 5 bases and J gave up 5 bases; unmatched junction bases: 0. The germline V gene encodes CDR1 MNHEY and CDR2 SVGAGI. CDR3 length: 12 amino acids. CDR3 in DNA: TGTGCCAGCAGTCGGGGGGGAGATACGCAGTATTTT. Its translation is CASSRGGDTQYF.

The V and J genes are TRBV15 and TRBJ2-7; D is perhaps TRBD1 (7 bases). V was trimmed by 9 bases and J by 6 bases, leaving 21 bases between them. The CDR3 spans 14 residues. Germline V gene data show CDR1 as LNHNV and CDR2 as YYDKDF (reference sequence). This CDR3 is CATRPGGRLGEQYF. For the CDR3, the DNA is TGTGCCACGCGCCCAGGGGGGCGTTTGGGCGAGCAGTACTTC.

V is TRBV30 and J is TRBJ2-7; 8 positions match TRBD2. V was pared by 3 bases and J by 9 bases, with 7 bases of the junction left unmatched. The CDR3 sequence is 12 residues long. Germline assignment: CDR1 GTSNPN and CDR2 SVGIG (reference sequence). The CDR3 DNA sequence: TGTGCCTGGAGGACTAGCGCTGCCGTGCAGTACTTC. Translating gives CAWRTSAAVQYF.

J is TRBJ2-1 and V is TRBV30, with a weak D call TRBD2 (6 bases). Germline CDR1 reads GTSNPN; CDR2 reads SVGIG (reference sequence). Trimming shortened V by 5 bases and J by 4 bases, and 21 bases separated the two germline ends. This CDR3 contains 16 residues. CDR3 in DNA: TGTGCCTGGCGACTTTCCCCAAGCGGGTTGTACAATGAGCAGTTCTTC. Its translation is CAWRLSPSGLYNEQFF.

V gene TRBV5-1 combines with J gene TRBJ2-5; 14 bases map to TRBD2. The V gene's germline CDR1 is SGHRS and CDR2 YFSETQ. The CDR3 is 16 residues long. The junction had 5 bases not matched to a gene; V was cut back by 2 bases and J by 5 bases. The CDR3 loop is CASSFGTSGGGETQYF. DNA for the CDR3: TGCGCCAGCAGCTTTGGGACTAGCGGGGGAGGTGAGACCCAGTACTTC.

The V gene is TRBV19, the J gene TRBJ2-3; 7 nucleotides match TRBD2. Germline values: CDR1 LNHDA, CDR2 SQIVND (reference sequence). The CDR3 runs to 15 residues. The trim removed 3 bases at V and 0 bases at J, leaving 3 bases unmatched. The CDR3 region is CASSIPRGSTDTQYF. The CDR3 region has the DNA TGTGCCAGTAGTATTCCGCGGGGGAGCACAGATACGCAGTATTTT.

The CDR3 DNA follows: TGTGCCAGCAGCCCCCGGGGTGGCTCTGGAAACACCATATATTTT. This gives the protein CASSPRGGSGNTIYF. J is TRBJ1-3 and V is TRBV7-3; D gene uncertain. From germline, CDR1 is SGHTA and CDR2 FQGTGA. The CDR3 is 15 amino acids. Trimming took off 5 bases at V and 0 bases at J, with 11 bases between the two ends.

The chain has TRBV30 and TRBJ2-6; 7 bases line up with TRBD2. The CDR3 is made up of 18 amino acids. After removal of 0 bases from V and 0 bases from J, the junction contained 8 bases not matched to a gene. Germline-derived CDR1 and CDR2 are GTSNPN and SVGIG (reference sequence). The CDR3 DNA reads TGTGCCTGGAGTGTGGTTAGCGGGTCTTTCTCTGGGGCCAACGTCCTGACTTTC. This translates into CAWSVVSGSFSGANVLTF.